This T cell receptor (beta chain) is from a study of CD8+CD57+ T cells in acquired aplastic anemia. Study-wide points: With respect to CD8+ Simpson's diversity, patients and controls did not differ significantly. Both patients and controls carried the same twenty-nine CD8+ CDR3 sequences.

Notes on this clonotype: What it binds is not known.

The CDR3 runs 14 residues. Germline CDR1 reads SQVTM; CDR2 reads ANQGSEA. The V end was cut by 6 bases, the J end by 7 bases, with 18 bases between. Genomic DNA acted as the template from which TCR beta VDJ combination and CDR3 sequence profiling were carried out. Via MiXCR, TCRdb re-called the reads, giving one row per CDR3 protein. The sample lists fewer than 200,000 distinct CDR3 sequences; 45% to 60% were seen once. By flow cytometry, patients selected for sequencing had shown an expansion of CD8+CD57+ cells. Sequenced input: sorted CD4+, CD8+, or CD8+CD57+ T cells (not recorded which) from PBMCs. The chain combines TRBV29-1 with TRBJ1-4, with D unresolved. This TCR was sampled from a human donor with aplastic anemia. CDR3 sequence: CSVLWSAEPEKLFF. CDR3 in DNA: TGCAGCGTCCTCTGGTCAGCAGAGCCTGAAAAACTGTTTTTT.